This T cell receptor beta chain was profiled in a study of tumor-infiltrating lymphocytes in primary liver carcinoma (dated by TCRdb to between 2016 and 2019). Study-wide context: The five patients, three men and two women aged 30 to 69 years, had hepatocellular carcinoma (four) or combined HCC and intrahepatic cholangiocarcinoma (one). The tumors of the five patients were staged as T1-T3 N0M0, with maximum diameters ranging from about 4 to 11 cm. Samples yielded roughly 3.65 to 7.5 million productive TCRbeta reads; read depth did not differ significantly between tissue types. TCRbeta repertoire sequencing, expression microarrays and whole-exome sequencing were combined in the study across five regions of each liver tumor, with adjacent normal tissue and blood also included. A total of about 35 specimens from 5 patients, comprising approximately 25 tumor regions, 5 adjacent noncancerous liver tissues and 5 peripheral blood samples, were covered by TCRbeta repertoire sequencing. The roughly 27 tumor region samples were profiled with Agilent mRNA microarrays so that TCRbeta repertoire diversity could be related to the local molecular phenotype. Technical replicate repertoires showed high reproducibility, with mean shared-clone rates roughly 0.89 and correlation coefficients above 0.98.

Without any cell sorting, total RNA and DNA were extracted together from roughly 21-30 mg of bulk tissue using the AllPrep DNA/RNA mini kit. Surgical resection was performed in China between November 2015 and early 2016 on about 5 patients with histopathologically diagnosed primary liver carcinoma. Chronic HBV infection was present in the patients, and the patients were treatment-naive at sampling. Five spatially separated regions were sampled from each tumor: the superior, inferior, left-lateral and right-lateral poles, plus the tumor centre. Histological examination found more than 80% viable tumor cells in every tumor sample. Each fresh piece of tumor and adjacent tissue was cut in two, with one half stored in RNAlater at -80 degrees C and the other half sent for histology. Using a constant-region primer and ProtoScript II reverse transcriptase, TCRbeta-specific cDNA was reverse-transcribed from 500 ng total RNA. The TCRbeta libraries were prepared through three rounds of nested multiplex PCR following a slightly modified ARM-PCR procedure. Each of the first two PCR rounds ran for about 11 cycles using multiplex TRBV1-TRBV30 forward primers together with a Cbeta reverse primer. A final 25-cycle PCR with Deep VentR polymerase added sample barcodes and Illumina adapters. Before sequencing, amplicons of 200-500 bp were gel-purified using a QIAquick gel extraction kit. An Illumina HiSeq 2500 was used to sequence the TCRbeta amplicons, generating 250-bp paired-end reads. Processing in the source paper ran as follows. Quality trimming of reads was performed with Trimmomatic v0.33, and paired reads were merged with FLASH v1.2.11 so that full CDR3 sequences could be recovered. V, D and J germline segments were assigned to the rearranged TCRbeta sequences by MiGEC v1.2.1b. Clonotype statistics, along with Shannon-Wiener diversity indices, were calculated using VDJtools v1.0.0. Except for diversity analysis, only each sample's 250 most abundant clonotypes were used in subsequent analyses to reduce sampling bias. TCRdb reanalyzed the raw reads on its own, using fastp at Q25 for trimming and MiXCR for clone calling, and kept in-frame beta chains. Each entry is one CDR3 protein sequence, shown with its most common DNA and genes. For this entry, the V and J calls and clone size follow TCRdb and not the study's own pipeline. For this sample the table gives about 120,000 distinct CDR3 sequences, of which 65% were detected only once. The ten biggest clones cover around 9.3% of the sample.

The CDR3 holds 14 amino acids from the cysteine to the phenylalanine. The sequence is cut down to CDR3 DNA, 42 bases in frame from base 1. A remark on this clonotype: Its antigen remains unidentified. A read error may account for a junction end that differs from germline.

The paper's findings and limits, for the study overall: Since the samples were bulk and unsorted, there was no way to compare CD4+ and CD8+ T cell repertoires. Because sequencing covered only the TCR beta chain and unpaired alpha chains were not captured, true repertoire diversity is likely underestimated. Only five patients were included in the study, and the authors note that the findings should be validated in a larger study. Only about 7.5-24% of top clones were found in all five regions of a tumor, suggesting spatial heterogeneity of tumor-infiltrating T cells. Pairs of tumor regions showed greater repertoire overlap (mean roughly 35%) than tumor-adjacent pairs (roughly 17%) or tumor-blood pairs (about 15%), which is consistent with antigen-driven expansion. A significantly larger repertoire fraction was made up by the top 250 clones in tumors than in blood (p = 0.039).

The specimen sequenced was liver tumor tissue from sampling region 1. The cell subset or site label corresponds to: tumor region T1, superior pole. The clonotype originates from an older woman with primary liver carcinoma and hepatitis B virus infection. Here the chain combines TRBV12-3 or TRBV12-4 and TRBJ1-3; TRBD1 fits 7 bases in the junction. The DNA is TGTGCCAGCAGTTCCCGACAGGGCGGAAACGCCATATATTTT. This is translated as CASSSRQGGNAIYF.